This T cell receptor beta chain was profiled in a study of blood T cell repertoires in COVID-19. At the level of the study: Sample material is recorded as cDNA or gDNA derived from T cells, B-cell-depleted T cells, or PBMCs.

Trimming at V came to 0 bases and at J to 8 bases, leaving 16 bases not matched to a gene. CDR3 length equals 18 residues. Germline V gene data show CDR1 as SGHAT and CDR2 as FQNNGV. Clones were read by immunoSEQ multiplex PCR, and TCRdb kept only the in-frame ones, dropping some. Of some 420,000 clones listed, over 75% are singletons. Everyone who took part was 18 to 89 years old, and they came from over 20 US areas. Participants were placed into cohorts based on the clinical history they reported. The clonotype was recovered from a young man who had recovered from COVID-19. The rearrangement uses TRBV11-2 and TRBJ2-5; 9 bases fit TRBD2. Sample: PBMCs or T cells enriched from blood (not recorded which). CDR3 coding DNA: TGTGCCAGCAGCTTAGATGCGGCGGGAGGGAGGGTAGTTGGAACCCAGTACTTC. Its protein is CASSLDAAGGRVVGTQYF. The full variable domain, completed using reference TRBV11-2 and TRBJ2-5, is EAGVAQSPRYKIIEKRQSVAFWCNPISGHATLYWYQQILGQGPKLLIQFQNNGVVDDSQLPKDRFSAERLKGVDSTLKIQPAKLEDSAVYLCASSLDAAGGRVVGTQYFGPGTRLLVL.